Given below is one TCR beta chain in context. TCRdb re-called the 5' RACE reads with MiXCR, one entry per CDR3 protein. The repertoire holds approximately 240,000 distinct CDR3 sequences, with roughly 13% as singletons. This entry is derived from a study of identical twins. CDR3 length equals 14 residues. Trimming stripped 6 bases from V and 0 bases from J, with 11 bases between. This clonotype originated in a woman aged 18-29 years in good health. Sequencing used memory (CD45RO+) T cells sorted from blood. This chain joins TRBV12-3 or TRBV12-4 and TRBJ1-1, with a tentative D call TRBD1 (6 bases). The CDR3 protein is CASSPRTVNTEAFF. The CDR3 DNA follows: TGTGCCAGCAGCCCCCGGACAGTGAACACTGAAGCTTTCTTT.